This passage covers 5 T cell receptor beta chains from one sample sequenced in a study of T cells in Graves' hyperthyroidism and ophthalmopathy (dated by TCRdb to about 2019). Libraries were prepared through multiplex PCR. The data were produced on an Illumina HiSeq 2000. Amplification of TCR beta CDR3 regions was carried out from RNA transcripts. The TCR CDR3 was subjected to a first round of RT-PCR using the HTBI primer set and the Qiagen OneStep RT-PCR kit. The public reads were reanalyzed by TCRdb: fastp trimming at Q25, MiXCR alignment, in-frame beta chains only. Rows merge per CDR3 protein into single entries with the most common DNA and genes. The sample contains more than 450,000 distinct CDR3 sequences, 15% to 20% of them found a single time. Jointly, the top ten make up about 45% of the sample. The specimen sequenced was blood. These receptors all stem from a man aged 35 to 55 with Graves' ophthalmopathy.

This clonotype turned up a few times. This chain joins TRBV9 and TRBJ1-1, with D unclear. Trimming took 5 bases from V and 3 from J, leaving 14 bases between them. Germline V gene sequence: CDR1 SGDLS, CDR2 YYNGEE. This CDR3 comprises 14 residues. CDR3 coding DNA: TGTGCCAGCAGTTTAGGCAGCAGTTACACTGAAGCTTTCTTT. Translating it yields CASSLGSSYTEAFF.

This clonotype was observed at least ten times. The rearrangement joins TRBV20-1 to TRBJ2-3; no firm D call. The CDR3 has 13 amino acids. CDR1 is DFQATT and CDR2 is SNEGSKA in the germline V gene (reference sequence). Trimming cost V 1 base and J 1 base, with 6 bases left between them. Written as DNA, the CDR3 is TGCAGTGCTAGAGGGCGGCGCACAGATACGCAGTATTTT. Protein sequence: CSARGRRTDTQYF.

The J gene is TRBJ2-3, the V gene TRBV6-9; the match to TRBD1 covers 7 bases. J lost 0 bases, V lost 4 bases, and 10 bases had no gene match. Germline V gene sequence: CDR1 MNHGY, CDR2 SVAAGI. The CDR3 extends over 17 amino acids. The CDR3 nucleotides are TGTGCCAGCAGTTCTCATCTACAGGGGACCAGCACAGATACGCAGTATTTT. This encodes CASSSHLQGTSTDTQYF.

The rearrangement joins TRBV6-1 to TRBJ2-2, with a weak D call TRBD1 (6 bases). Germline CDR1 and CDR2: MNHNS and SASEGT. The V gene lost 6 bases and the J gene lost 3 bases, with 14 bases spanning the gap. The CDR3 spans 15 residues. CDR3 region: CASRDPRGYTGELFF. The CDR3 coding sequence is TGTGCCAGCAGGGATCCCAGGGGATACACCGGGGAGCTGTTTTTT.

The rearrangement links TRBV19 to TRBJ2-1, with D possibly matching TRBD1 (6 bases). CDR3 length equals 14 residues. Germline lookup yields CDR1 LNHDA and CDR2 SQIVND (reference sequence). Trimming removed 7 bases at V and 0 bases at J, with 10 bases between. The CDR3 spells CASNTQGSYNEQFF. The CDR3 nucleotides read TGTGCCAGTAACACACAGGGCTCCTACAATGAGCAGTTCTTC.